Following are 8 T cell receptor beta chains from one sample sequenced in a study of T-cell reconstitution after alpha-beta-depleted transplantation in children. Preparation of the TCRbeta library used unique molecular identifiers. Each CDR3 protein is one row after TCRdb ran MiXCR on the PCR reads. The profile shows 95,000 to 150,000 distinct CDR3 sequences, roughly 23% of them singletons. Sequencing used PBMCs, mostly from graft donor cells, obtained 180 days after TCRalphabeta/CD19-depleted stem cell transplant. All receptors derive from a male patient aged 2 to 10 who had a stem cell transplant for chronic granulomatous disease, so the T cells may come from the graft donor.

This clonotype was seen ten or more times. This chain connects TRBV20-1 to TRBJ1-4, with a weak D call TRBD1 (6 bases). V was shortened by 4 bases and J by 5 bases, with 11 bases between the two germline ends. Germline lookup yields CDR1 DFQATT and CDR2 SNEGSKA (reference sequence). The CDR3 loop spans 13 amino acids. The chain's CDR3 is CSAKQGSNEKLFF. As DNA, the CDR3 is TGCAGTGCTAAGCAGGGGTCAAATGAAAAACTGTTTTTT.

The chain recombines TRBV2 with TRBJ2-1; no firm D call. The germline V and J ends were trimmed by 0 bases and 6 bases, with 15 bases remaining between them. The CDR3 extends over 16 amino acids. Germline CDR1 is SNHLY and CDR2 is FYNNEI. As DNA, the CDR3 is TGTGCCAGCAGTGAAGCGCGGCGCCGGGTGGGCAATGAGCAGTTCTTC. Amino acid sequence: CASSEARRRVGNEQFF.

This clonotype was seen ten or more times. The V gene is TRBV5-1, the J gene TRBJ2-1; 9 nucleotides agree with TRBD2. J gave up 0 bases and V 3 bases, and 7 bases lay outside the gene matches. Germline lookup yields CDR1 SGHRS and CDR2 YFSETQ. The CDR3 is made up of 17 amino acids. The CDR3 DNA follows: TGCGCCAGCAGCTGGGGAAGCGGGGGGATCTCCTACAATGAGCAGTTCTTC. Translated: CASSWGSGGISYNEQFF.

This clonotype was seen a handful of times. The chain combines TRBV10-3 with TRBJ1-5; D possibly corresponds to TRBD1 (5 bases). V lost 5 bases to trimming and J lost 6 bases, with 17 bases between them. Per germline, CDR1 ENHRY and CDR2 SYGVKD. The CDR3 totals 15 residues. In DNA, the CDR3 is TGTGCCATCAGTAGCCAGGGTCTCGTCAGTCAGCCCCAGCATTTT. This encodes CAISSQGLVSQPQHF.

This clonotype was detected a few times. The chain combines TRBV6-1 with TRBJ2-3; D remains unclear. Germline CDR1 reads MNHNS; CDR2 reads SASEGT. This CDR3 contains 14 residues. With 6 bases removed from V and 2 bases from J, the gap between germline ends came to 12 bases. CDR3 DNA: TGTGCCAGCAGCCAGTTCGGTATCACAGATACGCAGTATTTT. The encoded protein is CASSQFGITDTQYF.

This sequence joins TRBV12-3 or TRBV12-4 and TRBJ2-5; no definite D call. The CDR3 has 13 residues. V lost 5 bases, J lost 0 bases, and 7 bases lay in between. The CDR3 region is CASSIWYQETQYF. CDR3 DNA sequence: TGTGCCAGCAGTATATGGTACCAAGAGACCCAGTACTTC.

This clonotype was seen a handful of times. This chain links TRBV5-1 with TRBJ2-2; 10 bases are a match to TRBD2. CDR1 is SGHRS and CDR2 is YFSETQ in the germline V gene. This CDR3 has 18 amino acids. V trimming: 0 bases; J trimming: 0 bases; junction bases outside the gene matches: 5. The CDR3 here is CASSLEVAGGPNTGELFF. CDR3 DNA sequence: TGCGCCAGCAGCTTGGAGGTAGCGGGAGGACCGAACACCGGGGAGCTGTTTTTT. Full variable domain (remainder filled in from reference TRBV5-1 and TRBJ2-2): KAGVTQTPRYLIKTRGQQVTLSCSPISGHRSVSWYQQTPGQGLQFLFEYFSETQRNKGNFPGRFSGRQFSNSRSEMNVSTLELGDSALYLCASSLEVAGGPNTGELFFGEGSRLTVL.

J is TRBJ2-5 and V is TRBV20-1, with 11 nucleotides matching TRBD2. Trimming took 2 bases from V and 4 from J; bases not matched to a gene: 3. This CDR3 spans 14 amino acids. Germline V CDR1 and CDR2: DFQATT, SNEGSKA (reference sequence). DNA for the CDR3: TGCAGTGCTAGACTAGCGGGAGGAGGAGAGACCCAGTACTTC. Protein: CSARLAGGGETQYF.